This T cell receptor beta chain derives from a study of liver allograft versus peripheral blood T cells. Study-level background: The authors compared T cell receptor repertoires in transplanted livers with recipients' peripheral blood repertoires.

This clonotype is labeled medium-sized. TCRdb passed the reads through MiXCR, listing each CDR3 protein once. The table has about 5,100 distinct CDR3 sequences, 17% seen once. Per the germline V gene, CDR1 is SQVTM and CDR2 is ANQGSEA. The CDR3 is 15 residues long. V lost 4 bases to trimming and J lost 3 bases, with 19 bases between them. This receptor was identified in a human patient who had a liver transplant. Some T cells could come from the graft donor. This chain joins TRBV29-1 and TRBJ2-7; TRBD2 might be the D (5 bases). For the CDR3, the DNA is TGCAGCGTTGCGCAGGCCGCCAACCGGGGCTACGAGCAGTACTTC. Translated, it gives CSVAQAANRGYEQYF.